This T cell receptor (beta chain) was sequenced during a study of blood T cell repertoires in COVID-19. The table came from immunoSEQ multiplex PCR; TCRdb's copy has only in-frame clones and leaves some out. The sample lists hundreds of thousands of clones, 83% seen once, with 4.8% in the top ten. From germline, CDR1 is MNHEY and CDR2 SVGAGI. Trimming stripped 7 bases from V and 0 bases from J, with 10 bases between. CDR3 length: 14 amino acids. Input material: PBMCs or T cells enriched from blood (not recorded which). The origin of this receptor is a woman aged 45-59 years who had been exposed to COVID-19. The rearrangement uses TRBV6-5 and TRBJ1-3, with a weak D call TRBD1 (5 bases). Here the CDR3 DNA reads TGTGCCAGCATGGAGGGGAACTCTGGAAACACCATATATTTT. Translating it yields CASMEGNSGNTIYF.